The subject of this entry is one T cell receptor (beta chain). Its antigen specificity is not known. The input lacks base qualities; no much larger clone sits a single base away. This sample stems from a study of CD8 T cells in ankylosing spondylitis (dated by TCRdb to 2016 to 2017). Some background on the complete study: The study profiled T cell receptor beta repertoires in healthy donors and ankylosing spondylitis patients to find disease-linked TCR variants. The whole study cohort included some 100 healthy donors and about two dozen ankylosing spondylitis patients. Samples of peripheral blood were taken, and for ankylosing spondylitis patients, synovial fluid was collected as well. On the study overall, not on this receptor specifically: Blood from ankylosing spondylitis patients appeared to be characterized by a TCR beta motif made up of seven or eight highly homologous amino acid variants. Significant enrichment of the disease-linked clones was reported in matched synovial fluid samples from ankylosing spondylitis patients. Some motif variants were previously reported in synovial fluid and blood of reactive arthritis patients, suggesting common disease-initiation mechanisms. In peripheral blood, the disease-linked clones were found at relatively low frequencies and had a CD8+ phenotype.

CDR1 and CDR2 (DFQATT, SNEGSKA) derive from the germline V gene (reference sequence). From the cysteine up to the phenylalanine, the CDR3 has a length of 16 residues. CDR3 DNA only is kept here, 48 bases in frame from base 1. Here V drops 0 bases and J drops 2 bases, and the junction holds 9 bases not matched to any gene. The listed sequencing device is Illumina HiSeq 2500. Quantitative 5'-RACE with molecular barcodes was the method used to prepare the TCR beta libraries. As for the original processing: To identify disease-linked TCR variants, a new computational method was used, one built on a probabilistic model of VDJ rearrangement. The raw public reads went through TCRdb reprocessing: fastp at Q25, MiXCR clone calling, in-frame beta chains kept. Each CDR3 protein appears once, grouped with its most common genes and DNA. These V and J calls derive from TCRdb rather than the authors' analysis. Within this sample are about 240,000 distinct CDR3 sequences, with around 9.2% of them counted one time only. The top ten clonotypes cover under 7.5% of the sample.

The chain employs TRBV20-1 and TRBJ2-7; TRBD2 aligns with 8 central bases. Sequenced input: blood, either unsorted or a sorted T cell fraction (not recorded which). The TCR sequence derives from a male donor with ankylosing spondylitis or in good health (not recorded which). At the DNA level, the sequence is TGCAGTGCTAGAGATTTGCCCGGGACTAGGCCCTACGAGCAGTACTTC. Protein translation: CSARDLPGTRPYEQYF.